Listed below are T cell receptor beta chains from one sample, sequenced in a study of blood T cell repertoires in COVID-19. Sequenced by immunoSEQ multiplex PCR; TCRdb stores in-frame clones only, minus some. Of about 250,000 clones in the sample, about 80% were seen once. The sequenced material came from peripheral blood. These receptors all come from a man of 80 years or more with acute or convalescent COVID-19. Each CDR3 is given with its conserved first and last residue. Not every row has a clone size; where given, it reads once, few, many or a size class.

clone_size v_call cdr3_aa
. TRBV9 CASSAGTGNTGELFF
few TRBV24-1 CATSDYSMKQYF
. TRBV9 CASSVPPGVGKDTQYF
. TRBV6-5 CASSYSGGSYTF
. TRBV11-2 CASSLASGGYNEQFF
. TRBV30 CAWTLLGGENYGYTF
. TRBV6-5 CASSPRDRNTEAFF
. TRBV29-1 CSVGQRRLQETQYF
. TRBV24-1 CATSDLAGLADRTDTQYF
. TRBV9 CASSVGGAEAFF
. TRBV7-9 CASSLGPGGGTDTQYF
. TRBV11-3 CASSQRTSGLEPYEQFF
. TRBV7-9 CASSLSQARVAEAFF
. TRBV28 CASSFPGGTGSPLHF
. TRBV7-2 CASSAPGGDGNEQFF
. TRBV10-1 CASTRLAGGANTGELFF
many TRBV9 CASSTRRTSRRGTEAFF
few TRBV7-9 CASSSGQGGNYGYTF
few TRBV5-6 CASSLRGRSYNEQFF
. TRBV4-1 CASSQDPGEYEQYF
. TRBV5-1 CASSLEGGRGYTF
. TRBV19 CASSMKGARLAGGNEQFF
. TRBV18 CASSPQDYGYTF
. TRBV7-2 CASSSNPRPRPSTDTQYF
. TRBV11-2 CASSLGRDRGYEQYF
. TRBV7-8 CASRLGASNQPQHF
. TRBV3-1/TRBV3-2 CASSRVRLVATDTQYF
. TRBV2 CASSGAGQSSYEQYF
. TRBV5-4 CASSLGGGPNLGNTIYF
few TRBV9 CASSADRGNIQYF
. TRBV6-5 CASSSGTGLNYGYTF
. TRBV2 CASSEEGLGTDTQYF
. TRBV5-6 CASSSRLAGGRYEQYF
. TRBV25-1 CASSSKGTSGRYRNTIYF
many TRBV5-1 CASRKRWQNTEAFF
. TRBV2 CASRDRGQTEAFF
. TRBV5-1 CASRPGTSGGIITDTQYF
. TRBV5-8 CASSLGPNTEAFF
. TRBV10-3 CAISESPGQPYF
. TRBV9 CASSVDDRGYEQYF
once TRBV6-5 CASSYIGAEAFF